These 4 T cell receptor beta chains came from one sample sequenced in a study of control samples from healthy donors and cancer patients. Method: immunoSEQ multiplex PCR; TCRdb's copy keeps in-frame clones and lacks some. The sample contains about 180,000 clones, 90% to 95% of which appear only once. Input material: blood. Receptors were obtained from a man aged 30-40 years in good health.

This rearrangement joins TRBV6-5 to TRBJ2-7; D is unresolved. Trimming pared 0 bases from V and 0 bases from J, leaving 9 bases between. Germline-derived CDR1 and CDR2 are MNHEY and SVGAGI. This CDR3 has 15 amino acids. CDR3 sequence reads: CASSYSKGSSYEQYF. CDR3 nucleotides: TGTGCCAGCAGTTACTCGAAGGGTAGCTCCTACGAGCAGTACTTC.

The chain couples TRBV2 to TRBJ1-2; 9 positions match TRBD1. The germline gives CDR1 SNHLY, CDR2 FYNNEI. The length of the CDR3 is 11 residues. J lost 6 bases, V lost 9 bases, and 2 bases had no gene match. The CDR3 spells CARTGGNGYTF. CDR3 DNA: TGTGCCAGGACAGGGGGAAATGGCTACACCTTC.

Points on this clone: Other DNA sequences of this sample code for an identical CDR3. This sequence joins TRBV12-3 or TRBV12-4 and TRBJ1-1; a weak D match, TRBD1 (6 bases). The CDR3 has 13 amino acids. V shed 2 bases and J shed 4 bases, with 8 bases lying between them. In DNA, the CDR3 is TGTGCCAGCAGTTTAACGGGGGCCACTGAAGCTTTCTTT. It yields the protein CASSLTGATEAFF.

The gene calls are TRBV5-1 and TRBJ1-5; the match to TRBD1 covers 7 bases. The CDR3 is made up of 20 amino acids. V shed 0 bases, J shed 3 bases, and the junction held 18 bases outside the gene matches. The germline CDR1 and CDR2 sequences are SGHRS and YFSETQ. The CDR3 DNA reads TGCGCCAGCAGCTTGGAAGGTGTGCGTACGGGACAGCATCACAATCAGCCCCAGCATTTT. It encodes CASSLEGVRTGQHHNQPQHF.